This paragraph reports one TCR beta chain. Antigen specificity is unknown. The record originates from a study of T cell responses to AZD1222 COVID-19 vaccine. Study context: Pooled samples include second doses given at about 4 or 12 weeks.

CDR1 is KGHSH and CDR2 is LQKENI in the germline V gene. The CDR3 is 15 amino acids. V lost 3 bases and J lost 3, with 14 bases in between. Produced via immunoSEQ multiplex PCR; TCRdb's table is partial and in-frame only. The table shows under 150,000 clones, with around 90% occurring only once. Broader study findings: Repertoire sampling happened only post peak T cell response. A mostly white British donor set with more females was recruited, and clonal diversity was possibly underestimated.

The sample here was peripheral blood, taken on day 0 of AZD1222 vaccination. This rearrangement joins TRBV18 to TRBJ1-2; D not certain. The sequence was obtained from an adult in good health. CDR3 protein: CASSPVPGIDYGYTF. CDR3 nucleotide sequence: TGTGCCAGCTCACCCGTTCCAGGAATTGACTATGGCTACACCTTC.